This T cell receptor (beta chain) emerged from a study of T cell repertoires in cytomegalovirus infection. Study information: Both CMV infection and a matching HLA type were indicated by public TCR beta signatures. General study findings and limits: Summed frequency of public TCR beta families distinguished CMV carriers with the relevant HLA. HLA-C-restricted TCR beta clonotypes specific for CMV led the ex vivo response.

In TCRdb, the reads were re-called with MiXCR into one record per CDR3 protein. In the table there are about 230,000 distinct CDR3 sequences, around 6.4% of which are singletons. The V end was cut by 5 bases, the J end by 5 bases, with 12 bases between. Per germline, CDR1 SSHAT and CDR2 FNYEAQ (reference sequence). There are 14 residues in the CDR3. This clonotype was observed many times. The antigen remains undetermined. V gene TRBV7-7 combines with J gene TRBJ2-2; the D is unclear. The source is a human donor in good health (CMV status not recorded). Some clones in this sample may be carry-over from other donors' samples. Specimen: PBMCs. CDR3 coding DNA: TGTGCCAGCAGCCCTAGTGGGGAAACCGGGGAGCTGTTTTTT. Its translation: CASSPSGETGELFF.